Below, 14 T cell receptor beta chains from the same sample are listed, as sequenced in a study of blood T cell repertoires in COVID-19. Measured with immunoSEQ multiplex PCR; TCRdb has only the in-frame clones, and not every one. The sample holds fewer than 200,000 clones, 84% seen once. The specimen was PBMCs or T cells enriched from blood (not recorded which). These receptors were collected from a woman in her twenties or thirties who had been exposed to COVID-19.

The rearrangement uses TRBV24-1 and TRBJ2-2; D possibly corresponds to TRBD1 (6 bases). CDR1 is KGHDR, CDR2 SFDVKD, per germline. V lost 7 bases, J lost 2 bases, and 13 bases lay in between. The CDR3 is made up of 15 amino acids. This chain's CDR3 is CATSSRTDNTGELFF. CDR3 in DNA: TGTGCCACCAGCTCCCGGACAGACAACACCGGGGAGCTGTTTTTT.

This clone was seen only once. The chain uses TRBV6-5 and TRBJ2-3; 7 bases match TRBD2. CDR1 and CDR2 (germline): MNHEY, SVGAGI. The CDR3 runs 15 residues. J gave up 2 bases and V 8 bases, and 10 bases lay outside the gene matches. CDR3 sequence reads: CASGKTGTNTDTQYF. The DNA of the CDR3 is TGTGCCAGCGGGAAAACCGGGACTAACACAGATACGCAGTATTTT.

In its sample, this clone was seen once. This sequence joins TRBV2 and TRBJ1-2; a weak D match, TRBD1 (5 bases). Trimming left V 3 bases short and J 7 bases short, with 18 bases between. The CDR3 totals 15 residues. Germline V gene sequence: CDR1 SNHLY, CDR2 FYNNEI. The CDR3 region has the DNA TGTGCCAGCAGTGATCATGGGGGGTACCCTCCTGGCTACACCTTC. This gives the protein CASSDHGGYPPGYTF.

This clone was recorded only once. V gene TRBV10-1 combines with J gene TRBJ1-1, with TRBD1 matching over 7 bases. V shed 11 bases and J 0 bases; nucleotides not matched to a gene: 15. CDR1 is WNHNN, CDR2 SYGVQD, per germline (reference sequence). The CDR3 runs 16 residues. The CDR3 reads CADATRTGAMNTEAFF. The CDR3 nucleotides are TGCGCCGACGCAACTCGTACAGGGGCGATGAACACTGAAGCTTTCTTT.

The rearrangement links TRBV19 to TRBJ1-2; D uncertain. Trimming stripped 7 bases from V and 6 bases from J, with 12 bases between. CDR3 length equals 12 residues. From germline, CDR1 is LNHDA and CDR2 SQIVND (reference sequence). The CDR3 DNA sequence: TGTGCCAGTAATGAGGGAGGGAATGGCTACACCTTC. Translated: CASNEGGNGYTF.

The table lists this clone with a count of one. The chain links TRBV4-1 to TRBJ1-2; no clear D gene. In germline, CDR1 is MGHRA, CDR2 YSYEKL. The CDR3 contains 14 residues. Trimming took 0 bases from V and 7 from J, leaving 12 bases between them. The CDR3 nucleotides read TGCGCCAGCAGCCAAGAAAACAGCCCAGGTGGCTACACCTTC. Translated: CASSQENSPGGYTF.

The chain carries TRBV5-1 and TRBJ1-4, with a weak D call TRBD1 (6 bases). This CDR3 has 12 amino acids. Germline CDR1 and CDR2: SGHRS and YFSETQ. The V end was cut by 7 bases, the J end by 7 bases, with 11 bases between. The CDR3 sequence is CASQGGTEKLFF. In DNA, the CDR3 is TGCGCCAGCCAAGGGGGTACTGAAAAACTGTTTTTT.

The chain joins TRBV5-6 to TRBJ1-1; D gene unclear. The germline V gene encodes CDR1 SGHDT and CDR2 YYEEEE. The CDR3 length is 15 residues. Trimming pared 4 bases from V and 0 bases from J, leaving 13 bases between. Here the CDR3 DNA reads TGTGCCAGCAGCCGAGGCCGTAAAATGAACACTGAAGCTTTCTTT. Translation gives CASSRGRKMNTEAFF.

This chain links TRBV19 with TRBJ1-2; 7 nucleotides match TRBD1. CDR1 is LNHDA and CDR2 is SQIVND in the germline V gene (reference sequence). The J segment lost 8 bases and the V segment lost 5 bases, leaving 5 bases of the junction unmatched. CDR3 size: 12 residues. The CDR3, as DNA: TGTGCCAGTAGTGACCAGGGGGACGGCTACACCTTC. Amino acid sequence: CASSDQGDGYTF.

V usage is TRBV30 and J usage is TRBJ2-1; possibly TRBD2 for D (6 bases). The CDR3 is 15 amino acids. The V gene's germline CDR1 is GTSNPN and CDR2 SVGIG (reference sequence). V was cut by 4 bases and J by 0 bases, with 13 bases left in between. The chain's CDR3 is CAWKDRRGSYNEQFF. The CDR3 nucleotides are TGTGCCTGGAAGGATCGGCGGGGCTCCTACAATGAGCAGTTCTTC.

This clone was seen only once. The chain is built from TRBV9 and TRBJ1-1; maybe TRBD1 (5 bases). The CDR3 is 15 residues long. Trimming removed 0 bases from V and 1 base from J, with 10 bases in between. CDR1 is SGDLS and CDR2 is YYNGEE in the germline V gene. CDR3 region: CASSVVLGGNTEAFF. The CDR3 DNA reads TGTGCCAGCAGCGTAGTTCTGGGGGGGAACACTGAAGCTTTCTTT.

The chain recombines TRBV29-1 with TRBJ2-7; 10 bases line up with TRBD1. From germline, CDR1 is SQVTM and CDR2 ANQGSEA. CDR3 length: 13 amino acids. Trimming removed 3 bases from V and 3 bases from J; junction bases left unmatched: 2. The CDR3: CSVEDRGDYEQYF. CDR3 in DNA: TGCAGCGTTGAGGACAGGGGGGACTACGAGCAGTACTTC.

The chain has TRBV15 and TRBJ1-6, with no clear D. Germline values: CDR1 LNHNV, CDR2 YYDKDF (reference sequence). The CDR3 has 16 amino acids. Trimming cost V 0 bases and J 0 bases, with 6 bases left between them. The CDR3 region is CATSRDRGSYNSPLHF. The CDR3 region has the DNA TGTGCCACCAGCAGAGACCGAGGCTCCTATAATTCACCCCTCCACTTT.

V and J are TRBV7-9 and TRBJ2-1, with 8 positions matching TRBD1. CDR3 size: 18 residues. J gave up 1 base and V 4 bases, and 12 bases lay outside the gene matches. From germline, CDR1 is SEHNR and CDR2 FQNEAQ (reference sequence). CDR3 in amino acids: CASSSRIVTGGSYNEQFF. As DNA, the CDR3 is TGTGCCAGCAGCTCCCGGATCGTAACAGGGGGATCCTACAATGAGCAGTTCTTC.